Listed here are 24 T cell receptor beta chains from one sample, sequenced in a study of control samples from healthy donors and cancer patients. Libraries were prepared by immunoSEQ multiplex PCR; TCRdb keeps only in-frame clonotypes and omits some of them. The sample consists of more than 95,000 clones, around 92% of them appearing once. The sample was PBMCs. The receptors here all came from an elderly man with head and neck cancer.

This clone was seen a single time. The V gene is TRBV6-2 or TRBV6-3, the J gene TRBJ2-3; D perhaps matches TRBD2 (6 bases). Between the trimmed V and J ends, which lost 5 bases and 3 bases, there was a span of 18 bases. Germline CDR1 reads MNHEY; CDR2 reads SVGEGT. There are 16 residues in the CDR3. CDR3 DNA sequence: TGTGCCAGCAGTAAGCCAGTGGGAGGAGGGACAGATACGCAGTATTTT. Amino acids: CASSKPVGGGTDTQYF.

This clone has only one observation. This CDR3 is also generated by other DNA sequences in the sample. V is TRBV11-2 and J is TRBJ1-2; possible D gene TRBD1, 5 bases. The CDR3 totals 14 residues. Germline V lookup: CDR1 SGHAT, CDR2 FQNNGV. V lost 3 bases, J lost 4 bases, and 12 bases lay in between. CDR3 residues: CASSFGTGFYGYTF. CDR3 in DNA: TGTGCCAGCAGCTTTGGTACAGGCTTCTATGGCTACACCTTC.

The V and J genes are TRBV5-6 and TRBJ1-2; D not certain. Germline-derived CDR1 and CDR2 are SGHDT and YYEEEE. V lost 2 bases to trimming and J lost 6 bases, with 8 bases between them. The CDR3 is 12 residues long. The CDR3 coding sequence is TGTGCCAGCAGCTTAGCCGGGAATGGCTACACCTTC. This encodes CASSLAGNGYTF.

The gene calls are TRBV7-2 and TRBJ2-1; D not certain. The CDR3 is made up of 12 amino acids. In germline, CDR1 is SGHTA, CDR2 FQGNSA. The V end lost 5 bases, the J end lost 8 bases, and 10 bases lay between the germline ends. DNA for the CDR3: TGTGCCAGCAGCGCACTTGGGTATGAGCAGTTCTTC. This codes for CASSALGYEQFF.

The genes are TRBV5-6 and TRBJ2-3; perhaps D is TRBD1 or TRBD2 (5 bases each). Per germline, CDR1 SGHDT and CDR2 YYEEEE. This CDR3 is built from 16 residues. Between the trimmed V and J ends, which lost 4 bases and 0 bases, there was a span of 15 bases. The CDR3 here is CASSARQGDSTDTQYF. The DNA for the CDR3 is TGTGCCAGCAGCGCCCGGCAAGGGGACAGCACAGATACGCAGTATTTT.

The V gene is TRBV18, the J gene TRBJ2-1; 9 bases align to TRBD2. Trimming took 0 bases from V and 9 from J; bases not matched to a gene: 12. This CDR3 is 17 amino acids long. CDR1 and CDR2 from the germline V gene are KGHSH and LQKENI. CDR3 sequence (DNA): TGTGCCAGCTCACCACCGGACCGAGCTAGCGGGACCAGTGAGCAGTTCTTC. It encodes CASSPPDRASGTSEQFF.

This chain links TRBV7-7 with TRBJ2-5; 10 bases match TRBD2. Germline trimming cut 5 bases from V and 5 bases from J; bases unmatched to any gene: 8. This CDR3 is built from 15 residues. Germline V gene lookup returns CDR1 SSHAT and CDR2 FNYEAQ (reference sequence). The CDR3 spells CASSTLPSGGETQYF. The CDR3 DNA follows: TGTGCCAGCAGCACCTTACCTAGCGGGGGCGAGACCCAGTACTTC.

V is TRBV19 and J is TRBJ1-5; D remains unclear. The V gene's germline CDR1 is LNHDA and CDR2 SQIVND (reference sequence). With 3 bases removed from V and 9 bases from J, the gap between germline ends came to 21 bases. CDR3 length: 16 residues. The CDR3: CASSILVGQLTRPQHF. CDR3 nucleotides: TGTGCCAGTAGTATCCTGGTCGGGCAGCTGACTCGGCCCCAGCATTTT.

Here the CDR3 reads CATSRDFSTYNEQFF. In nucleotides, the CDR3 is TGTGCCACCAGCAGAGACTTCTCAACCTACAATGAGCAGTTCTTC. The V gene is TRBV15, the J gene TRBJ2-1; D is uncertain. Germline lookup yields CDR1 LNHNV and CDR2 YYDKDF (reference sequence). V gave up 0 bases and J gave up 2 bases, with 8 bases separating them. The CDR3 spans 15 residues. The whole variable domain, filled in from reference TRBV15 and TRBJ2-1, reads DAMVIQNPRYQVTQFGKPVTLSCSQTLNHNVMYWYQQKSSQAPKLLFHYYDKDFNNEADTPDNFQSRRPNTSFCFLDIRSPGLGDTAMYLCATSRDFSTYNEQFFGPGTRLTVL.

The chain is built from TRBV12-5 and TRBJ2-2; D call uncertain. The germline V gene has CDR1 LGHNT and CDR2 FRNRAP. Trimming stripped 3 bases from V and 7 bases from J, with 9 bases between. CDR3 length: 13 residues. CDR3 nucleotide sequence: TGTGCTAGTGGTTTAAGTCCTAGCGGGGAGCTGTTTTTT. The encoded protein is CASGLSPSGELFF.

The rearrangement joins TRBV18 to TRBJ2-1, with 8 bases identical to TRBD1. With V trimmed by 9 bases and J by 6 bases, 10 bases remained unmatched. This CDR3 is built from 14 residues. The germline gives CDR1 KGHSH, CDR2 LQKENI. CDR3 protein: CASVPGTGRNEQFF. As DNA, the CDR3 is TGTGCCAGTGTCCCCGGGACAGGACGCAATGAGCAGTTCTTC. The full variable domain, rest sourced from reference TRBV18 and TRBJ2-1, is NAGVMQNPRHLVRRRGQEARLRCSPMKGHSHVYWYRQLPEEGLKFMVYLQKENIIDESGMPKERFSAEFPKEGPSILRIQQVVRGDSAAYFCASVPGTGRNEQFFGPGTRLTVL.

V and J are TRBV7-2 and TRBJ1-2; a weak D match, TRBD1 (6 bases). Germline CDR1 is SGHTA and CDR2 is FQGNSA. The CDR3 consists of 14 residues. Between the trimmed V and J ends, which lost 3 bases and 2 bases, there was a span of 10 bases. CDR3 DNA: TGTGCCAGCAGCTTTACAGGGCGGAACTATGGCTACACCTTC. Translating it yields CASSFTGRNYGYTF.

This clone was detected once. The rearrangement joins TRBV19 to TRBJ1-1; possibly TRBD1 for D (6 bases). The V and J ends lost 7 bases and 1 base respectively, with 10 bases between them. CDR1 is LNHDA, CDR2 SQIVND, per germline (reference sequence). This CDR3 comprises 13 residues. CDR3 loop: CASNEGGNTEAFF. Here the CDR3 DNA reads TGTGCCAGTAATGAGGGGGGGAACACTGAAGCTTTCTTT.

The V gene is TRBV6-5, the J gene TRBJ2-7; 8 positions agree with TRBD2. CDR3 size: 13 residues. V shed 7 bases and J 3 bases; nucleotides not matched to a gene: 5. CDR1 is MNHEY and CDR2 is SVGAGI in the germline V gene. The CDR3 DNA sequence: TGTGCCAGCATAACGGGGGGGCGCTACGAGCAGTACTTC. As protein: CASITGGRYEQYF.

This chain joins TRBV20-1 and TRBJ1-1, with D possibly being TRBD1 (5 bases). Trimming took 3 bases from V and 4 from J, leaving 12 bases between them. This CDR3 contains 13 residues. Germline V CDR1 and CDR2: DFQATT, SNEGSKA (reference sequence). Here the CDR3 DNA reads TGCAGTGCTAGTCGGCAGGGAAGCACTGAAGCTTTCTTT. Protein: CSASRQGSTEAFF.

This sequence joins TRBV21-1 and TRBJ1-6; TRBD1, as called in the table, went unchecked against the DNA. TRBV21-1 is a pseudogene locus. CDR3 size: 20 residues. The CDR3 sequence: CASSKVDRGSWGPLNSPLHF. For the CDR3, the DNA is TGTGCCAGCAGCAAAGTGGACAGGGGTAGCTGGGGCCCATTAAATTCACCCCTCCACTTT.

V usage is TRBV18 and J usage is TRBJ1-1, with no clear D. The CDR3 contains 13 residues. V lost 4 bases, J lost 5 bases, and 11 bases lay in between. Germline V gene lookup returns CDR1 KGHSH and CDR2 LQKENI. Written as DNA, the CDR3 is TGTGCCAGCTCACGCAAGGTTGGGACTGAAGCTTTCTTT. Amino acid sequence: CASSRKVGTEAFF.

The chain joins TRBV4-1 to TRBJ2-7, with D unclear. Trimming removed 0 bases from V and 6 bases from J, with 9 bases in between. The CDR3 has 13 amino acids. Germline V gene lookup returns CDR1 MGHRA and CDR2 YSYEKL. The CDR3 region is CASSQDISSEQYF. Written as DNA, the CDR3 is TGCGCCAGCAGCCAAGATATCAGCAGCGAGCAGTACTTC.

The gene calls are TRBV29-1 and TRBJ1-1; D may be TRBD1 (5 bases). The V gene lost 4 bases and the J gene lost 0 bases, with 12 bases spanning the gap. Germline V lookup: CDR1 SQVTM, CDR2 ANQGSEA. CDR3 length equals 14 residues. The CDR3 DNA reads TGCAGCGTTGTCCGGGGCGGACTGAACACTGAAGCTTTCTTT. Encoded protein: CSVVRGGLNTEAFF.

This clone appeared a single time. This rearrangement joins TRBV19 to TRBJ2-5; TRBD2 agrees at 11 bases. The CDR3 consists of 15 residues. Germline V lookup: CDR1 LNHDA, CDR2 SQIVND (reference sequence). Trimming cost V 6 bases and J 5 bases; bases outside gene matches: 8. The CDR3 spells CASSRGVAGGETQYF. As DNA, the CDR3 is TGTGCCAGTAGCCGGGGGGTAGCGGGAGGGGAGACCCAGTACTTC.

The chain carries TRBV7-9 and TRBJ1-1; 8 nucleotides match TRBD1. Germline trimming cut 5 bases from V and 0 bases from J; bases unmatched to any gene: 8. The germline V gene has CDR1 SEHNR and CDR2 FQNEAQ (reference sequence). There are 16 residues in the CDR3. The CDR3 nucleotides are TGTGCCAGCAGCGACCGACAGGGGATAATGAACACTGAAGCTTTCTTT. Translated, it gives CASSDRQGIMNTEAFF.

V gene TRBV3-1 (or the pseudogene TRBV3-2) combines with J gene TRBJ2-1; 11 bases are shared with TRBD2. The germline V gene has CDR1 LGHDT and CDR2 YNNKEL (reference sequence). The CDR3 runs to 15 residues. V gave up 2 bases and J gave up 9 bases; unmatched junction bases: 6. In DNA form, the CDR3 reads TGTGCCAGCAGCCAAAATAGCGGGAGGGCCCCTGAGCAGTTCTTC. Protein product: CASSQNSGRAPEQFF.

The rearrangement uses TRBV19 and TRBJ1-4; D is unresolved. Trimming cost V 4 bases and J 5 bases, with 5 bases left between them. There are 12 residues in the CDR3. The germline V gene encodes CDR1 LNHDA and CDR2 SQIVND (reference sequence). The CDR3 loop is CASSTQNEKLFF. The CDR3, as DNA: TGTGCCAGTAGTACTCAAAATGAAAAACTGTTTTTT.

The chain joins TRBV5-1 to TRBJ1-6; D call uncertain. V lost 2 bases and J 8 bases, leaving 11 bases between the germline ends. Looked up from germline, CDR1 is SGHRS and CDR2 is YFSETQ. CDR3 length: 14 residues. CDR3: CASSFGSADSPLHF. In DNA form, the CDR3 reads TGCGCCAGCAGCTTCGGGTCGGCGGATTCACCCCTCCACTTT.